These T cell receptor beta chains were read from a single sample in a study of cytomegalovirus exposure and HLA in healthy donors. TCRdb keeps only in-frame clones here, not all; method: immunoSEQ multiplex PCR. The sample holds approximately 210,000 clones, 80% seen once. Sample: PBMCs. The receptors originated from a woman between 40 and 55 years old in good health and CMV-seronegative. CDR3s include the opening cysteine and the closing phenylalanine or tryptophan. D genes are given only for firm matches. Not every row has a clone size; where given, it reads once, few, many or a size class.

TGTGCCAGCACCGACAGGGTTAGCTCTGGGGCCAACGTCCTGACTTTC | CASTDRVSSGANVLTF | TRBJ2-6 | TRBV2 | TRBD1 | .
TGTGCCAGCAGCCTAGCAGGGACAACGAACACTGAAGCTTTCTTT | CASSLAGTTNTEAFF | TRBJ1-1 | TRBV11-3 | . | few
TGTGCCAGCAGCCTACCGGGAGGGGGGCCGCAAGAGACCCAGTACTTC | CASSLPGGGPQETQYF | TRBJ2-5 | TRBV9 | TRBD2 | .
TGTGCCAGTTCGGACAGGGGGACAGATACGCAGTATTTT | CASSDRGTDTQYF | TRBJ2-3 | TRBV19 | TRBD1 | .
TGTGCCAGTAGTTGGACAGGGGAGACCGGGGAGCTGTTTTTT | CASSWTGETGELFF | TRBJ2-2 | TRBV19 | TRBD1 | .
TGTGCCAGCAGCTTTCGGACTAGCGGTAACAATGAGCAGTTCTTC | CASSFRTSGNNEQFF | TRBJ2-1 | TRBV5-4 | TRBD2 | .
TGTGCCATCAGTGAGGCCGGACAGGGGTGGAACACTGAAGCTTTCTTT | CAISEAGQGWNTEAFF | TRBJ1-1 | TRBV10-3 | TRBD1 | .
TGCGCCAGCAGCTTGGCCGGGAGTGGAGATACGCAGTATTTT | CASSLAGSGDTQYF | TRBJ2-3 | TRBV5-1 | . | .
TGTGCCAGCTCACCGGGACAGCAGGAGACCCAGTACTTC | CASSPGQQETQYF | TRBJ2-5 | TRBV18 | TRBD1 | .
TGTGCCAGCAGCCCCCAGGGACAGGGGGTAACTGAAGCTTTCTTT | CASSPQGQGVTEAFF | TRBJ1-1 | TRBV7-9 | TRBD1 | few
TGTGCCAGCAGCTTGCCCCCGGGGGGGCACACTGAAGCTTTCTTT | CASSLPPGGHTEAFF | TRBJ1-1 | TRBV5-4 | . | .
TGTGCCAGCAGCTTGGGGTCAGCGGGAGAGACCCAGTACTTC | CASSLGSAGETQYF | TRBJ2-5 | TRBV5-6 | . | .
TGTGCCAGCAGCCTAACGGACAGGAGTGAGCTTACCGGGGAGCTGTTTTTT | CASSLTDRSELTGELFF | TRBJ2-2 | TRBV9 | TRBD1 | few
TGCAGCGTTGTTGGGGCCAGGTCCCTATCCTCCTACAATGAGCAGTTCTTC | CSVVGARSLSSYNEQFF | TRBJ2-1 | TRBV29-1 | . | .
TGTGCCAGCAGCTCGTCGGACAGGGGTAATGAAAAACTGTTTTTT | CASSSSDRGNEKLFF | TRBJ1-4 | TRBV13 | TRBD1 | .
TGCGCCAGCAGCGGCGGACTGGAGTCTGGGGCCAACGTCCTGACTTTC | CASSGGLESGANVLTF | TRBJ2-6 | TRBV5-1 | . | .
TGTGCCAGCAGTACCCCAAGGACTAGCGGGAGCAATGAGCAGTTCTTC | CASSTPRTSGSNEQFF | TRBJ2-1 | TRBV27 | TRBD2 | .
TGCAGCGTTGCAGGATCTCCCTACGAGCAGTACTTC | CSVAGSPYEQYF | TRBJ2-7 | TRBV29-1 | . | .
TGTGGCTCGGGGGACAGCCCCAGCTCCTACGAGCAGTACTTC | CGSGDSPSSYEQYF | TRBJ2-7 | TRBV30 | . | .
TGTGCCAGCAGCTCGACAAGCTCAGATACGCAGTATTTT | CASSSTSSDTQYF | TRBJ2-3 | TRBV13 | . | .